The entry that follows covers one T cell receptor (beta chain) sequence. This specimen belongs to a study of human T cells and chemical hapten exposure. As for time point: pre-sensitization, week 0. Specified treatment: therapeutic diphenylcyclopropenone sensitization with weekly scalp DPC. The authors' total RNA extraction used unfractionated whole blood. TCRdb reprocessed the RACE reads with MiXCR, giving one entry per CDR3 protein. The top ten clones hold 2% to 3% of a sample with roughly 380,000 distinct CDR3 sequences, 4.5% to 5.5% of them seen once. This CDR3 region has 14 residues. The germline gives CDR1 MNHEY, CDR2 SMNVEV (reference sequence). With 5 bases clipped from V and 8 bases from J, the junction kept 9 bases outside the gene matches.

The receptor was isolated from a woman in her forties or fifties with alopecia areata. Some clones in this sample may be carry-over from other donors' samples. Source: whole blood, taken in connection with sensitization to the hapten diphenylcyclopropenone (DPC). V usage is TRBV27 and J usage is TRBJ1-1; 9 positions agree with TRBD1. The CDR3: CASSPRLTGGEAFF. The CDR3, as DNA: TGTGCCAGCAGTCCGCGTTTGACAGGGGGAGAAGCTTTCTTT.